The present T cell receptor (beta chain) was sequenced within a study of regulatory T cells in long-lasting Graves disease. This clonotype was seen many times. Antigen specificity is unknown. General study results and limits: Under persistent disease, TRBV28, TRBJ1-2 and TRBJ2-5 were used preferentially.

V was clipped by 3 bases and J by 6 bases, with 7 bases between them. Per germline, CDR1 SGHAT and CDR2 FQNNGV. This CDR3 has 12 amino acids. For TCR beta, libraries came from iRepertoire HTBI primers and Arm-PCR of CDR3 regions. Each CDR3 protein gets one entry after TCRdb re-called the multiplex PCR reads with MiXCR. The repertoire holds around 460,000 distinct CDR3 sequences, with less than 15% as singletons. Indicated time point: newly diagnosed GD, antithyroid drugs for less than 3 months. PBMC RNA was the source of the TCR library. This sample was shared with a second study, whose subject was T cells in Graves' hyperthyroidism and ophthalmopathy. That paper states: Through a model of 13 V-J features, ophthalmopathy was separated from stable hyperthyroidism.

This specimen consisted of peripheral blood mononuclear cells (PBMCs), obtained at new diagnosis, from a patient treated with antithyroid drugs. The chain recombines TRBV11-2 with TRBJ2-3, with unresolved D. The clonotype comes from a woman aged 50 to 65 with Graves disease. The DNA of the CDR3 is TGTGCCAGCAGCTTGGGGTGGGATACGCAGTATTTT. It codes for CASSLGWDTQYF. Full variable domain (missing parts from reference TRBV11-2 and TRBJ2-3): EAGVAQSPRYKIIEKRQSVAFWCNPISGHATLYWYQQILGQGPKLLIQFQNNGVVDDSQLPKDRFSAERLKGVDSTLKIQPAKLEDSAVYLCASSLGWDTQYFGPGTRLTVL.